The clone carrying this T cell receptor beta chain came up many times. Its antigen is still unknown. TCRdb re-called the reads with MiXCR, one entry per CDR3 protein. The data show hundreds of thousands of distinct CDR3 sequences, approximately 10% seen once. V was clipped by 4 bases and J by 1 base, with 8 bases between them. Germline assignment: CDR1 SNHLY and CDR2 FYNNEI. The CDR3 spans 14 residues. This sample is drawn from a study of T cell repertoires in cytomegalovirus infection. Study conclusions and caveats: Within the response measured ex vivo, HLA-C-restricted CMV-specific TCR beta clonotypes were dominant.

This receptor was taken from a human donor in good health (CMV status not recorded). Some clones in this sample may be carry-over from other donors' samples. This chain links TRBV2 with TRBJ1-5; D is possibly TRBD1 (5 bases). The sequenced sample consisted of PBMCs. CDR3 DNA sequence: TGTGCCAGCAGTGTGGGGCGAAGCAATCAGCCCCAGCATTTT. This translates into CASSVGRSNQPQHF.